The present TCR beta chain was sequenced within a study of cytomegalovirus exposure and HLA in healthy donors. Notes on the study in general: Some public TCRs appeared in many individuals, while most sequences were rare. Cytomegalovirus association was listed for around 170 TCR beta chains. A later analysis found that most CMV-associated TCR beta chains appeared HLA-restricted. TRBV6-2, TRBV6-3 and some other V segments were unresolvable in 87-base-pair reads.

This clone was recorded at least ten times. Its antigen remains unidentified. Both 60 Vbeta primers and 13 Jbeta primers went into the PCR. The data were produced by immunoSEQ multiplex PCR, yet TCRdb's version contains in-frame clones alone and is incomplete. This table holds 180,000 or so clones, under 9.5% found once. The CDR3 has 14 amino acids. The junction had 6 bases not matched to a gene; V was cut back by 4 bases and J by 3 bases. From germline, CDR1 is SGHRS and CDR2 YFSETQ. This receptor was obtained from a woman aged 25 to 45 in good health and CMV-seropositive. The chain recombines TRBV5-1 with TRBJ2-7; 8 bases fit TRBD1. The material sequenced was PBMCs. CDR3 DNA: TGCGCCAGCAGCCGGGACAGGCCCAACTACGAGCAGTACTTC. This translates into CASSRDRPNYEQYF.